A selection of T cell receptor beta chains follows, all from one sample in a study of blood T cell repertoires in COVID-19. Profiled with immunoSEQ multiplex PCR; TCRdb holds only in-frame clones, not every one. The sample has about 110,000 clones; around four fifths are singletons. Sample: peripheral blood. The origin of the receptors is a man aged 70 or older with acute or convalescent COVID-19. The CDR3 runs from the conserved cysteine through the conserved F or W. The order of the fields is J gene, clone size, V gene, D gene, CDR3 protein, CDR3 DNA. The D gene is left open where the match is weak. Expanded clones are given a class, and other clones once, few, many or no size at all.

TRBJ1-2	once	TRBV6-5	NA	CASSSRAGGYTF	TGTGCCAGCAGTTCCCGAGCGGGTGGCTACACCTTC
TRBJ2-7	NA	TRBV6-5	TRBD2	CASTYQAGGPYEQYF	TGTGCCAGCACCTACCAAGCGGGGGGTCCCTACGAGCAGTACTTC
TRBJ2-5	once	TRBV7-7	TRBD1	CASSTDRGRETQYF	TGTGCTAGCAGCACGGACAGGGGTCGGGAGACCCAGTACTTC
TRBJ2-7	NA	TRBV25-1	NA	CASKAAGSSYEQYF	TGTGCCAGCAAAGCGGCCGGGAGCTCCTACGAGCAGTACTTC
TRBJ1-4	few	TRBV9	NA	CASSVGGGAGMEKLFF	TGTGCCAGCAGCGTAGGTGGAGGGGCCGGGATGGAAAAACTGTTTTTT
TRBJ2-3	once	TRBV5-1	NA	CASSLEGGGGDTQYF	TGCGCCAGCAGCCTTGAAGGTGGGGGAGGAGATACGCAGTATTTT
TRBJ1-1	NA	TRBV9	NA	CASSVASELGNTEAFF	TGTGCCAGCAGCGTAGCTTCTGAACTCGGGAACACTGAAGCTTTCTTT
TRBJ2-7	NA	TRBV6-2/TRBV6-3	NA	CASSYSKQSWGRANEQYF	TGTGCCAGCAGTTACTCGAAACAGTCATGGGGCAGGGCCAACGAGCAGTACTTC
TRBJ2-7	NA	TRBV28	TRBD1	CASLRDRASYEQYF	TGTGCCAGCCTCCGGGACAGGGCCTCCTACGAGCAGTACTTC
TRBJ2-1	NA	TRBV4-3	TRBD1	CASSQGPGQIYNEQFF	TGCGCCAGCAGCCAAGGCCCGGGACAGATCTACAATGAGCAGTTCTTC
TRBJ2-5	few	TRBV5-4	TRBD2	CASSLRLAGAGETQYF	TGTGCCAGCAGCTTGAGACTAGCGGGGGCGGGAGAGACCCAGTACTTC
TRBJ1-2	NA	TRBV7-9	TRBD1	CASSLGGTDYGYTF	TGTGCCAGCAGCTTAGGAGGGACAGACTATGGCTACACCTTC
TRBJ2-2	NA	TRBV6-5	TRBD1	CASSSSTGVNTGELFF	TGTGCCAGCAGTTCGTCTACAGGGGTGAACACCGGGGAGCTGTTTTTT
TRBJ2-3	NA	TRBV15	TRBD2	CATSRALAGGLTDTQYF	TGTGCCACCAGCAGGGCCCTAGCGGGGGGACTCACAGATACGCAGTATTTT
TRBJ2-5	NA	TRBV6-5	TRBD2	CASSPGLAGQETQYF	TGTGCCAGCAGTCCCGGACTAGCGGGCCAAGAGACCCAGTACTTC
TRBJ1-4	NA	TRBV15	NA	CATSSGGGRSNEKLFF	TGTGCCACCAGCAGCGGCGGGGGCAGGAGCAATGAAAAACTGTTTTTT
TRBJ1-5	NA	TRBV5-5	NA	CASSLEQFNQPQHF	TGTGCCAGCAGCTTGGAACAGTTCAATCAGCCCCAGCATTTT
TRBJ1-2	NA	TRBV9	TRBD1	CASSASTGSYGYTF	TGTGCCAGCAGCGCCTCGACAGGGTCCTATGGCTACACCTTC
TRBJ2-3	NA	TRBV2	TRBD2	CASRELAGGSGDTQYF	TGTGCCAGCAGGGAACTAGCGGGGGGGAGTGGGGATACGCAGTATTTT
TRBJ1-2	few	TRBV27	TRBD1	CASSGTGGDGYTF	TGTGCCAGCAGCGGCACAGGGGGAGATGGCTACACCTTC
TRBJ2-3	NA	TRBV7-8	NA	CASSPALTDTQYF	TGTGCCAGCAGCCCAGCTCTCACAGATACGCAGTATTTT
TRBJ2-6	NA	TRBV4-3	TRBD1	CASSSGQGTTGANVLTF	TGCGCCAGCTCTTCGGGACAGGGAACAACTGGGGCCAACGTCCTGACTTTC
TRBJ1-2	NA	TRBV27	TRBD1	CASSLRDRGIDGYTF	TGTGCCAGCAGTTTAAGGGACAGGGGTATCGATGGCTACACCTTC
TRBJ2-5	NA	TRBV27	TRBD2	CASSLSGRETQYF	TGTGCCAGCAGTCTTAGCGGGAGAGAGACCCAGTACTTC
TRBJ2-7	once	TRBV19	NA	CASSPGQSYEQYF	TGTGCCAGTAGTCCAGGACAGTCCTACGAGCAGTACTTC
TRBJ2-5	NA	TRBV6-5	TRBD1	CASSYSDREPQETQYF	TGTGCCAGCAGTTATTCCGACAGGGAACCTCAAGAGACCCAGTACTTC
TRBJ2-7	NA	TRBV25-1	NA	CASSQGGASYEQYF	TGTGCCAGCTCTCAGGGGGGTGCCTCCTACGAGCAGTACTTC
TRBJ2-2	NA	TRBV19	TRBD1	CASTGQPRGTGELFF	TGTGCCAGTACGGGACAGCCCCGAGGCACCGGGGAGCTGTTTTTT
TRBJ1-5	NA	TRBV3-1/TRBV3-2	NA	CASSPTPGSHQPQHF	TGTGCCAGCAGTCCCACTCCAGGGTCGCATCAGCCCCAGCATTTT
TRBJ1-5	NA	TRBV6-2/TRBV6-3	NA	CASSDGGGNQPQHF	TGTGCCAGCAGCGATGGGGGGGGCAATCAGCCCCAGCATTTT
TRBJ2-3	NA	TRBV6-2/TRBV6-3	TRBD2	CASSYSTSGGDTDTQYF	TGTGCCAGCAGTTACTCGACATCGGGGGGGGACACAGATACGCAGTATTTT
TRBJ2-1	once	TRBV3-1/TRBV3-2	NA	CASSLYRHGSYNEQFF	TGTGCCAGCAGCCTGTATCGACACGGCTCCTACAATGAGCAGTTCTTC
TRBJ2-7	NA	TRBV4-2	NA	CASSHQTGDQSYEQYF	TGTGCCAGCAGCCACCAGACAGGCGATCAATCCTACGAGCAGTACTTC
TRBJ1-5	NA	TRBV27	NA	CASSWASNQPQHF	TGTGCCAGCAGTTGGGCCAGCAATCAGCCCCAGCATTTT
TRBJ1-5	NA	TRBV27	NA	CASSPGQMGQPQHF	TGTGCCAGCAGTCCTGGACAGATGGGTCAGCCCCAGCATTTT
TRBJ1-1	NA	TRBV6-4	NA	CASSDRHALISRRTEAFF	TGTGCCAGCAGTGACCGCCACGCCCTTATTTCAAGGCGGACTGAAGCTTTCTTT
TRBJ1-1	NA	TRBV14	TRBD1	CASSQVQGGYMNTEAFF	TGTGCCAGCAGCCAAGTCCAGGGGGGATACATGAACACTGAAGCTTTCTTT